These T cell receptor beta chains were read from a single sample in a study of human T cells and chemical hapten exposure. From the RACE reads, TCRdb called clonotypes with MiXCR, one entry per CDR3 protein. The sample yields tens of thousands of distinct CDR3 sequences, about a tenth seen once. This specimen consisted of whole blood, obtained in connection with sensitization to the hapten diphenylcyclopropenone (DPC). Receptors originate from a woman between 45 and 60 years old with alopecia areata. Some clones in this sample may be carry-over from other donors' samples. Each CDR3 is given without its conserved first and last residue. Only part of the rows carry a size: once, few, many, or a class if the clone is expanded.

TRBJ2-7 TRBV6-1 many ASSEAGRYEQY
TRBJ1-5 TRBV7-9 few ASSPGDQPQH
TRBJ1-1 TRBV10-3 - AIRPSTEAF
TRBJ2-4 TRBV5-1 - ASSLAGAGSGDQY
TRBJ2-5 TRBV5-1 - ASSPRGDQETQY
TRBJ2-3 TRBV2 - ASSGTGLSTDTQY
TRBJ1-3 TRBV27 many ASSLSSGNTIY
TRBJ2-2 TRBV6-2/TRBV6-3 many ASSFTGTGELF
TRBJ1-5 TRBV5-1 many ASSLGQGEDSNQPQH
TRBJ2-7 TRBV7-2 many ASSFYSAVYEQY
TRBJ2-7 TRBV28 many ASSLGPFYEQY
TRBJ2-7 TRBV7-2 few ASSTGTSYEQY
TRBJ1-6 TRBV4-3 many ASSQELAGGAYNSPLH
TRBJ2-7 TRBV20-1 few SARVSYEQY
TRBJ2-7 TRBV20-1 few SASMSVGADEQY
TRBJ2-2 TRBV7-2 few ASSLAPPGELF
TRBJ2-3 TRBV18 few ASSPPRGGADTQY
TRBJ1-5 TRBV6-2/TRBV6-3 many ASSYPPFNQPQH
TRBJ2-1 TRBV6-2/TRBV6-3 many ASSSVGQGINEQF
TRBJ2-1 TRBV27 - ASSARQGPYNEQF
TRBJ1-5 TRBV7-9 many ASSSDDWDQPQH
TRBJ1-1 TRBV5-1 many ASNLAGQGKTEAF
TRBJ2-1 TRBV11-2 few ASSQLAGGPTGSYNEQF
TRBJ1-4 TRBV29-1 - SGLARDRGLVNEKLF
TRBJ2-7 TRBV7-2 many ASSLLQAYEQY
TRBJ2-5 TRBV12-3/TRBV12-4 - ASSLVDKETQY
TRBJ2-7 TRBV12-3/TRBV12-4 - ASNHKRSYEQY
TRBJ1-5 TRBV4-2 - ASSQIGEGNQPQH
TRBJ1-5 TRBV18 - ASSPGHQPNQPQH
TRBJ2-2 TRBV28 - ASSWSTNTGELF
TRBJ1-1 TRBV12-3/TRBV12-4 - ASSFRGESAF
TRBJ1-1 TRBV4-3 few ASSQGLDREGTEAF
TRBJ1-6 TRBV5-1 many ASSLGTSSYNSPLH
TRBJ2-7 TRBV28 few ASSSINRGRYYEQY
TRBJ2-1 TRBV2 - ASSTNLRSSYNEQF
TRBJ1-3 TRBV12-3/TRBV12-4 - ASSLGSTSSGNTIY
TRBJ2-7 TRBV4-2 - ASSHQTAGNIYEQY
TRBJ2-1 TRBV11-2 - ASSSTGPQF
TRBJ1-5 TRBV28 few ASSLLDQPQH
TRBJ1-4 TRBV28 many ASGATNEKLF
TRBJ2-3 TRBV18 - ASSPVGKTSTDTQY